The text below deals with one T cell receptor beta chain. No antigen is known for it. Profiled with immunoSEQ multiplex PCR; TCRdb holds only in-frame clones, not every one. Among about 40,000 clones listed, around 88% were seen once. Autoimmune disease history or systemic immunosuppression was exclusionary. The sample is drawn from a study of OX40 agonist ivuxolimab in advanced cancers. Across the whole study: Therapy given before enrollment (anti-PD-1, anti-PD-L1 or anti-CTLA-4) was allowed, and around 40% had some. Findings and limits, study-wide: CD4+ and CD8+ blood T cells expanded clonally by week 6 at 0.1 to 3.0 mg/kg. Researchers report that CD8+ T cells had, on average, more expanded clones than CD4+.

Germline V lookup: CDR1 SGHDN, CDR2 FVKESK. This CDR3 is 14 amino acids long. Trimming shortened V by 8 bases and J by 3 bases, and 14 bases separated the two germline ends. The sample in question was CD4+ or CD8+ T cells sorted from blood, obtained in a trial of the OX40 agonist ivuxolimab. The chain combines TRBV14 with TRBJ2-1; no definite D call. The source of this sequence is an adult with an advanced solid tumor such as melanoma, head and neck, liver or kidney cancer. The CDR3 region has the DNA TGTGCCAGCGGCCGGACCTCGGGCTACAATGAGCAGTTCTTC. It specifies CASGRTSGYNEQFF.